The clone carrying this TCR beta chain was counted between two and nine times. The CDR3 is 15 amino acids. V was trimmed by 4 bases and J by 5 bases, leaving 15 bases between them. Per the germline V gene, CDR1 is SEHNR and CDR2 is FQNEAQ (reference sequence). The data belong to a study of response to subunit inactivated influenza vaccine. TCRdb used MiXCR to reprocess the RT-PCR reads, holding one entry per CDR3 protein. In the table there are approximately 530,000 distinct CDR3 sequences, about 7.6% of which are singletons. The TCR comes from a man between 50 and 69 years old who received an inactivated influenza vaccine. The rearrangement links TRBV7-9 to TRBJ2-1; D might be TRBD2 (7 bases). The sequenced sample was PBMCs from blood, obtained around 2 years after vaccination. The CDR3 protein is CASSWGREGDNEQFF. Written as DNA, the CDR3 is TGTGCCAGCAGCTGGGGCAGGGAGGGGGACAATGAGCAGTTCTTC.